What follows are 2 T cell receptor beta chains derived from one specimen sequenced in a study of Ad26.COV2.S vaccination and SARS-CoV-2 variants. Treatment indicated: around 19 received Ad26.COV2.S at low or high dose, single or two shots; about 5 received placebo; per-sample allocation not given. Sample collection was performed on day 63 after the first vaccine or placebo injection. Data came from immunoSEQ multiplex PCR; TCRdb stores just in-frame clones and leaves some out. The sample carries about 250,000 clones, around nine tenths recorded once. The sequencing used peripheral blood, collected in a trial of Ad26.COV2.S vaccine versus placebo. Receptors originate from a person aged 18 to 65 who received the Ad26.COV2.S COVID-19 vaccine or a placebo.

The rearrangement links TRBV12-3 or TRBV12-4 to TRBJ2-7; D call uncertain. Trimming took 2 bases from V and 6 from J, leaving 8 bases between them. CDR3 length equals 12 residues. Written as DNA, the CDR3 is TGTGCCAGCAGTTTAAACGGGTTCGAGCAGTACTTC. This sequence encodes CASSLNGFEQYF.

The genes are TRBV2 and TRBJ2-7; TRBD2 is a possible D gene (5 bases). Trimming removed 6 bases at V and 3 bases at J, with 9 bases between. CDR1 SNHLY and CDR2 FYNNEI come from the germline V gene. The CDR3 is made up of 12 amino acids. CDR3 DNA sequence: TGTGCCAGCAGCCTCCGGGACTACGAGCAGTACGTC. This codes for CASSLRDYEQYV.